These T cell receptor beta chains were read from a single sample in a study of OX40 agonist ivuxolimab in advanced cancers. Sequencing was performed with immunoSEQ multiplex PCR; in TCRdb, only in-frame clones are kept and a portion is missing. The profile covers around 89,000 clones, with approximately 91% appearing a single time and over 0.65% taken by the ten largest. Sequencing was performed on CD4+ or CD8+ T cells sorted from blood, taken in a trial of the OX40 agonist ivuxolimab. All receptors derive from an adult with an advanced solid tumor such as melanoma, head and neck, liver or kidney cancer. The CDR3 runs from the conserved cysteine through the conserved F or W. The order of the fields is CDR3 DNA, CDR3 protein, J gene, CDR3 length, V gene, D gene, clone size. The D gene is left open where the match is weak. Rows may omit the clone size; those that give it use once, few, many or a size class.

DNA: TGTGCCAGCAGCTTAGCGAGGGGATCTGGAAACACCATATATTTT
CDR3: CASSLARGSGNTIYF
J: TRBJ1-3
length: 15
V: TRBV7-2
D: -
size: -

DNA: TGTGCCAGCAGCGTAGGTCAGCGGGGGGCTATATACAATGAGCAGTTCTTC
CDR3: CASSVGQRGAIYNEQFF
J: TRBJ2-1
length: 17
V: TRBV9
D: TRBD2
size: -

DNA: TGTGCCAGCAGGGAGGGGGTCTGGGGAGTCCTGACTTTC
CDR3: CASREGVWGVLTF
J: TRBJ2-6
length: 13
V: TRBV6-1
D: -
size: -

DNA: TGCAGCGTTGACGCAAGGGACAGGGCCCTTGAACACCGGGGAGCTGTTTTT
CDR3: CSVDARDRALEHRGAVF
J: TRBJ2-2
length: 17
V: TRBV29-1
D: TRBD1
size: -

DNA: TGCGCCAGCAGCCAAGATGAACAGGGTATTCAGGGCTACACCTTC
CDR3: CASSQDEQGIQGYTF
J: TRBJ1-2
length: 15
V: TRBV4-3
D: -
size: -

DNA: TGTGCCAGCAGCGTAAGACAGGGTGAGGTGCAGTACTTC
CDR3: CASSVRQGEVQYF
J: TRBJ2-7
length: 13
V: TRBV7-2
D: TRBD1
size: once

DNA: TGTGTAACCGGGGCTAATGAAAAACTGTTTTTT
CDR3: CVTGANEKLFF
J: TRBJ1-4
length: 11
V: TRBV28
D: -
size: -

DNA: TGTGCCAGTAGTAAAGGGGGGGATCAGCCCCAGCATTTT
CDR3: CASSKGGDQPQHF
J: TRBJ1-5
length: 13
V: TRBV19
D: -
size: -

DNA: TGTGCCAGCATCTCCTTCTCGCAGGCGAACACTGAAGCTTTCTTT
CDR3: CASISFSQANTEAFF
J: TRBJ1-1
length: 15
V: TRBV7-9
D: -
size: -

DNA: TGTGCCAGCAGCCAGAATGTGGGGGGATTCGAGCAGTTCTTC
CDR3: CASSQNVGGFEQFF
J: TRBJ2-1
length: 14
V: TRBV7-9
D: -
size: -